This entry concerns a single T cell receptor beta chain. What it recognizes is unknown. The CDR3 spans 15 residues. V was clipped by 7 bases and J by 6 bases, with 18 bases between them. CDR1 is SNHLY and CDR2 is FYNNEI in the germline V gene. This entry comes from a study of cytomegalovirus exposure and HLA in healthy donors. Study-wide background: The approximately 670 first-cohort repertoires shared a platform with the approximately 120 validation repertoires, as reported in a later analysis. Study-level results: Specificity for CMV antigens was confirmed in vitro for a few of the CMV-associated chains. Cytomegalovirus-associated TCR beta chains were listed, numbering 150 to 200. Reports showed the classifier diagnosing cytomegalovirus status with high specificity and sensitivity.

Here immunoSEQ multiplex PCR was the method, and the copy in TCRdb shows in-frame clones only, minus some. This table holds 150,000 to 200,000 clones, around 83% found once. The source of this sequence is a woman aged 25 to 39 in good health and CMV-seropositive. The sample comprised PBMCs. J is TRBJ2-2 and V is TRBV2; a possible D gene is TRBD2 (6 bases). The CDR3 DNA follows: TGTGCCAGCACCCGAGCCAAGCGGGTATCCGGGGAGCTGTTTTTT. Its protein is CASTRAKRVSGELFF.